The 29 T cell receptor beta chains presented below share a single source sample, sequenced in a study of shared clonotypes between healthy human individuals. TCRdb keeps only in-frame clones here, not all; method: immunoSEQ multiplex PCR. The repertoire includes 700,000 or so clones, 55% to 75% of them detected once, and approximately 2% sits in the top ten. The sequencing sample was made of memory CD4+ T cells sorted from blood. The subset here: CD45RA-negative fraction. All receptors derive from a woman aged 25 to 39 in good health.

The chain carries TRBV13 and TRBJ2-7; 7 bases are shared with TRBD2. The CDR3 extends over 16 amino acids. Trimming removed 3 bases from V and 2 bases from J; junction bases left unmatched: 10. Germline V CDR1 and CDR2: PRHDT, FYEKMQ (reference sequence). CDR3 residues: CASSFQGLDAAYEQYF. CDR3 coding DNA: TGTGCCAGCAGCTTCCAAGGACTAGATGCGGCCTACGAGCAGTACTTC. Full variable domain (outside the CDR3, taken from reference TRBV13 and TRBJ2-7): AAGVIQSPRHLIKEKRETATLKCYPIPRHDTVYWYQQGPGQDPQFLISFYEKMQSDKGSIPDRFSAQQFSDYHSELNMSSLELGDSALYFCASSFQGLDAAYEQYFGPGTRLTVT.

The rearrangement links TRBV19 to TRBJ1-1; 9 nucleotides agree with TRBD1. Germline trimming cut 6 bases from V and 4 bases from J; bases unmatched to any gene: 15. CDR1 and CDR2 from the germline V gene are LNHDA and SQIVND (reference sequence). CDR3 size: 17 residues. The CDR3 DNA follows: TGTGCCAGTAGCGCGAGACAGGGGGTCTCGGTGGGCACTGAAGCTTTCTTT. It codes for CASSARQGVSVGTEAFF.

This chain uses TRBV29-1 with TRBJ1-1; no firm D call. Germline-derived CDR1 and CDR2 are SQVTM and ANQGSEA. V was cut by 7 bases and J by 2 bases, with 11 bases left in between. The CDR3 is made up of 12 amino acids. Here the CDR3 DNA reads TGCAGCGCTATAAGACTTAACACTGAAGCTTTCTTT. Amino acids: CSAIRLNTEAFF.

This clone was picked up one time. This sequence joins TRBV5-4 and TRBJ2-1; possibly TRBD2 for D (6 bases). Germline V gene sequence: CDR1 SGHNT, CDR2 YYREEE (reference sequence). Trimming stripped 2 bases from V and 5 bases from J, with 14 bases between. The CDR3 loop spans 15 amino acids. CDR3 sequence reads: CASSLGGKRNNEQFF. The DNA for the CDR3 is TGTGCCAGCAGCTTAGGCGGGAAGCGTAACAATGAGCAGTTCTTC.

This clone was picked up many times. V usage is TRBV28 and J usage is TRBJ1-1; D perhaps matches TRBD1 (5 bases). V was trimmed by 5 bases and J by 11 bases, leaving 21 bases between them. CDR3 length: 14 residues. Per the germline V gene, CDR1 is MDHEN and CDR2 is SYDVKM. The CDR3 nucleotides are TGTGCCAGCAGTGAGCAGGGAAGTGTAGGTGGGGCTTTCTTT. As protein: CASSEQGSVGGAFF.

Note on this clone: At the DNA level, this CDR3 is encoded by other sequences in the same sample as well. The rearrangement uses TRBV4-1 and TRBJ2-5, with D tentatively TRBD2 (6 bases). Germline loops: CDR1 MGHRA, CDR2 YSYEKL. With 3 bases removed from V and 1 base from J, the gap between germline ends came to 6 bases. CDR3 size: 13 residues. CDR3 loop: CASSQGLQETQYF. The DNA of the CDR3 is TGCGCCAGCAGCCAGGGACTCCAAGAGACCCAGTACTTC.

V and J are TRBV5-1 and TRBJ2-5; D not certain. Germline CDR1 and CDR2: SGHRS and YFSETQ. V lost 2 bases to trimming and J lost 2 bases, with 10 bases between them. The CDR3 is 14 amino acids. The CDR3: CASSLLTVQETQYF. The CDR3 nucleotides read TGCGCCAGCAGCTTATTGACTGTACAAGAGACCCAGTACTTC.

The chain joins TRBV7-7 to TRBJ2-1, with TRBD1 matching 8 bases. Losses at the gene ends were 5 bases for V and 4 bases for J; bases not matched to a gene: 7. CDR3 length: 15 amino acids. Germline V gene sequence: CDR1 SSHAT, CDR2 FNYEAQ (reference sequence). DNA for the CDR3: TGTGCCAGCAGCCGCAACAGGGGGGCATACAATGAGCAGTTCTTC. It encodes CASSRNRGAYNEQFF.

The chain uses TRBV5-1 and TRBJ1-2; no definite D call. The CDR3 consists of 15 residues. From germline, CDR1 is SGHRS and CDR2 YFSETQ. V dropped 1 base and J dropped 1 base, with 11 bases sitting between them. CDR3 nucleotides: TGCGCCAGCAGCTTGTTACCGGGCTTTAACTATGGCTACACCTTC. It codes for CASSLLPGFNYGYTF.

The chain is built from TRBV16 and TRBJ2-7; D uncertain. Trimming cost V 2 bases and J 4 bases, with 6 bases left between them. The CDR3 runs 12 residues. Germline V gene lookup returns CDR1 KGHSY and CDR2 FQNENV. CDR3 DNA: TGTGCCAGCAGCCAACGGCTATACGAGCAGTACTTC. It translates to CASSQRLYEQYF.

The chain carries TRBV25-1 and TRBJ2-1; D is unresolved. Trimming stripped 7 bases from V and 3 bases from J, with 13 bases between. Germline CDR1 MGHDK, CDR2 SYGVNS. CDR3 length: 14 amino acids. The CDR3 reads CASISPGHYNEQFF. Here the CDR3 DNA reads TGTGCCAGCATATCACCGGGCCACTACAATGAGCAGTTCTTC. The full variable domain, its missing parts supplied by reference TRBV25-1 and TRBJ2-1, is EADIYQTPRYLVIGTGKKITLECSQTMGHDKMYWYQQDPGMELHLIHYSYGVNSTEKGDLSSESTVSRIRTEHFPLTLESARPSHTSQYLCASISPGHYNEQFFGPGTRLTVL.

This clone was counted a single time. The chain couples TRBV28 to TRBJ2-5; D call uncertain. V was trimmed by 3 bases and J by 2 bases, leaving 7 bases between them. This CDR3 has 13 amino acids. In germline, CDR1 is MDHEN, CDR2 SYDVKM. CDR3 in DNA: TGTGCCAGCAGTTTCGACAATCAAGAGACCCAGTACTTC. Amino acid sequence: CASSFDNQETQYF.

This sequence joins TRBV28 and TRBJ2-4; D call uncertain. The CDR3 runs to 15 residues. Germline V gene lookup returns CDR1 MDHEN and CDR2 SYDVKM. The V end lost 6 bases, the J end lost 0 bases, and 12 bases lay between the germline ends. CDR3 in amino acids: CASSPSLLAKNIQYF. The CDR3 DNA sequence: TGTGCCAGCAGCCCCTCCCTTCTAGCCAAAAACATTCAGTACTTC.

This clone has only a few counts. The rearrangement links TRBV7-9 to TRBJ2-3; TRBD2 agrees at 11 bases. The CDR3 has 17 residues. The germline CDR1 and CDR2 sequences are SEHNR and FQNEAQ (reference sequence). J lost 3 bases, V lost 5 bases, and 10 bases had no gene match. Here the CDR3 DNA reads TGTGCCAGCAGCCCTCGGCGGCTAGCGGGAGGAACAGATACGCAGTATTTT. It translates to CASSPRRLAGGTDTQYF.

The chain carries TRBV5-5 and TRBJ2-1, with D possibly matching TRBD1 (5 bases). Looked up from germline, CDR1 is SGHKS and CDR2 is YYEKEE (reference sequence). Trimming removed 1 base from V and 4 bases from J, with 6 bases in between. This CDR3 region has 13 residues. Here the CDR3 DNA reads TGTGCCAGCAGCTTGTCAGGGTACAATGAGCAGTTCTTC. It specifies CASSLSGYNEQFF.

The chain recombines TRBV5-1 with TRBJ1-4; 8 bases match TRBD1. Looked up from germline, CDR1 is SGHRS and CDR2 is YFSETQ. Germline trimming cut 4 bases from V and 7 bases from J; bases unmatched to any gene: 15. The CDR3 consists of 17 residues. The CDR3 here is CASSPPGGQGVSEKLFF. The CDR3, as DNA: TGCGCCAGCAGCCCGCCGGGAGGACAGGGCGTGAGTGAAAAACTGTTTTTT.

This clone showed up just a few times. The chain couples TRBV28 to TRBJ1-1; D not resolved. V lost 1 base and J lost 1, with 10 bases in between. Germline assignment: CDR1 MDHEN and CDR2 SYDVKM. This CDR3 is built from 15 residues. The CDR3 DNA follows: TGTGCCAGCAGTTTATTTGCCGCGGGGAACACTGAAGCTTTCTTT. Translation gives CASSLFAAGNTEAFF.

This clone appeared a few times. The chain links TRBV7-7 to TRBJ2-2; D is tentatively TRBD1 or TRBD2 (6 bases each). CDR3 size: 15 residues. Trimming pared 6 bases from V and 4 bases from J, leaving 15 bases between. The germline V gene encodes CDR1 SSHAT and CDR2 FNYEAQ (reference sequence). The CDR3 loop is CASSPGAGLTGELFF. The CDR3 DNA is TGTGCCAGCAGTCCGGGGGCGGGACTCACCGGGGAGCTGTTTTTT.

This chain connects TRBV4-1 to TRBJ1-4; TRBD1 matches 7 bases. The CDR3 runs to 20 residues. V trimming: 4 bases; J trimming: 0 bases; junction bases outside the gene matches: 17. From germline, CDR1 is MGHRA and CDR2 YSYEKL. The CDR3 region is CASSLYKPGQIFSTNEKLFF. DNA for the CDR3: TGCGCCAGCAGCCTTTACAAACCGGGACAGATATTCTCAACTAATGAAAAACTGTTTTTT.

The rearrangement links TRBV28 to TRBJ1-2; 8 positions agree with TRBD1. The ends lost 6 bases at V and 0 bases at J; junction bases unmatched: 6. The CDR3 has 15 amino acids. Germline-derived CDR1 and CDR2 are MDHEN and SYDVKM. This CDR3 is CASRSPGGANYGYTF. In nucleotides, the CDR3 is TGTGCCAGCAGGTCTCCAGGGGGCGCTAACTATGGCTACACCTTC.

This chain uses TRBV11-2 with TRBJ1-2; 8 bases align to TRBD1. CDR1 is SGHAT, CDR2 FQNNGV, per germline. CDR3 length equals 15 residues. Germline trimming cut 5 bases from V and 4 bases from J; bases unmatched to any gene: 9. CDR3 in DNA: TGTGCCAGCAGCCCGCAGGGGGCCGGCCCCTATGGCTACACCTTC. This gives the protein CASSPQGAGPYGYTF.

The DNA of the CDR3 is TGTGCCAGCAGCCCAGGGACAGGGCCTGGAAACACCATATATTTT. Its translation is CASSPGTGPGNTIYF. The genes are TRBV7-9 and TRBJ1-3; 9 bases are a match to TRBD1. The CDR3 is 15 residues long. V lost 5 bases, J lost 2 bases, and 4 bases stayed unmatched. CDR1 SEHNR and CDR2 FQNEAQ come from the germline V gene (reference sequence).

The rearrangement uses TRBV25-1 and TRBJ2-7; 7 positions agree with TRBD1. V gave up 1 base and J gave up 4 bases; unmatched junction bases: 10. Germline CDR1 MGHDK, CDR2 SYGVNS. The CDR3 totals 16 residues. The CDR3 loop reads CASSESPRTGRYEQYF. DNA for the CDR3: TGTGCCAGCAGTGAATCGCCAAGGACAGGAAGATACGAGCAGTACTTC.

The rearrangement links TRBV6-6 to TRBJ1-3; a weak D match, TRBD1 (5 bases). Germline V gene data show CDR1 as MNHNY and CDR2 as SVGAGI (reference sequence). This CDR3 has 16 residues. The V and J ends lost 3 bases and 1 base respectively, with 13 bases between them. The CDR3 region has the DNA TGTGCCAGCAGTTATGGCGACAGTGAGTCTGGAAACACCATATATTTT. It specifies CASSYGDSESGNTIYF.

This chain links TRBV5-5 with TRBJ1-2; 7 nucleotides agree with TRBD1. V shed 1 base and J 5 bases; nucleotides not matched to a gene: 8. CDR3 length: 15 amino acids. Germline V gene data show CDR1 as SGHKS and CDR2 as YYEKEE (reference sequence). The CDR3 coding sequence is TGTGCCAGCAGCTTGTCTCCAGGGGGGAGGTATGGCTACACCTTC. This gives the protein CASSLSPGGRYGYTF.

This clone was recorded a few times. V and J are TRBV30 and TRBJ2-7, with 7 bases identical to TRBD2. CDR1 GTSNPN and CDR2 SVGIG come from the germline V gene (reference sequence). This CDR3 has 13 amino acids. V gave up 2 bases and J gave up 7 bases; unmatched junction bases: 8. CDR3 nucleotide sequence: TGTGCCTGGAGTTGGTCGGGAGGTGGAGAGCAGTACTTC. It yields the protein CAWSWSGGGEQYF.

The chain joins TRBV28 to TRBJ1-1, with D unclear. The germline gives CDR1 MDHEN, CDR2 SYDVKM. This CDR3 is built from 13 residues. V was trimmed by 2 bases and J by 1 base, leaving 5 bases between them. The CDR3 coding sequence is TGTGCCAGCAGTTTACGGGAGAACACTGAAGCTTTCTTT. Residues: CASSLRENTEAFF. Drawing the rest from reference TRBV28 and TRBJ1-1, the complete variable domain is DVKVTQSSRYLVKRTGEKVFLECVQDMDHENMFWYRQDPGLGLRLIYFSYDVKMKEKGDIPEGYSVSREKKERFSLILESASTNQTSMYLCASSLRENTEAFFGQGTRLTVV.

The chain combines TRBV14 with TRBJ2-1; D is undetermined. Trimming shortened V by 4 bases and J by 7 bases, and 8 bases separated the two germline ends. The germline V gene has CDR1 SGHDN and CDR2 FVKESK. This CDR3 contains 12 residues. CDR3 in DNA: TGTGCCAGCAGCCGTAGTCGGAATGAGCAGTTCTTC. It yields the protein CASSRSRNEQFF.

This sequence joins TRBV25-1 and TRBJ2-3; D not resolved. The germline V gene has CDR1 MGHDK and CDR2 SYGVNS. The CDR3 covers 17 residues. V lost 0 bases and J 4 bases, leaving 17 bases between the germline ends. CDR3: CASSEYGAVRGADTQYF. The CDR3 nucleotides are TGTGCCAGCAGTGAATACGGCGCAGTCCGTGGGGCAGATACGCAGTATTTT.